One sample yielded the 2 T cell receptor beta chains listed below, sequenced in a study of cytomegalovirus exposure and HLA in healthy donors. Vbeta (60) and Jbeta (13) primers were used in the PCR. Measured with immunoSEQ multiplex PCR; TCRdb has only the in-frame clones, and not every one. Among about 110,000 clones listed, 82% were seen once. Specimen: PBMCs. The receptors come from a man aged 30 to 45 in good health and CMV-seropositive.

The gene calls are TRBV4-1 and TRBJ2-7; D not resolved. The germline V gene has CDR1 MGHRA and CDR2 YSYEKL. V dropped 0 bases and J dropped 2 bases, with 11 bases sitting between them. The length of the CDR3 is 15 residues. The CDR3 nucleotides are TGCGCCAGCAGCCAAGAGGTGGCAGTCACCTACGAGCAGTACTTC. This gives the protein CASSQEVAVTYEQYF.

In this sample, this clone turned up once. The chain recombines TRBV29-1 with TRBJ2-2; the D gene is possibly TRBD2 (6 bases). Germline CDR1 SQVTM, CDR2 ANQGSEA. The V end lost 4 bases, the J end lost 1 base, and 13 bases lay between the germline ends. The CDR3 sequence is 15 residues long. The CDR3 DNA reads TGCAGCGTTGCTACCGGGACTTGGAACACCGGGGAGCTGTTTTTT. This sequence encodes CSVATGTWNTGELFF.